A single sample gave rise to the 9 T cell receptor beta chains below, sequenced in a study of blood T cell repertoires in COVID-19. TCRdb's copy holds only in-frame clones and misses some; the assay was immunoSEQ multiplex PCR. The table shows roughly 99,000 clones, with 80% to 85% occurring only once. The sequenced material came from peripheral blood. These receptors originate from a human donor in a cohort sampled during active COVID-19.

This sequence joins TRBV9 and TRBJ2-1; TRBD2 matches 13 bases. Trimming removed 0 bases from V and 5 bases from J; junction bases left unmatched: 5. The V gene's germline CDR1 is SGDLS and CDR2 YYNGEE. The CDR3 consists of 17 residues. CDR3 sequence reads: CASSVGLAGGSDNEQFF. In DNA, the CDR3 is TGTGCCAGCAGCGTAGGACTAGCGGGAGGATCGGACAATGAGCAGTTCTTC.

This chain uses TRBV7-8 with TRBJ1-5, with D tentatively TRBD1 (6 bases). This CDR3 region has 13 residues. Germline CDR1 reads SGHVS; CDR2 reads FQNEAQ. Trimming took off 5 bases at V and 9 bases at J, with 14 bases between the two ends. CDR3 in amino acids: CASSTPGVRPQHF. As DNA, the CDR3 is TGTGCCAGCAGCACGCCAGGGGTGCGGCCCCAGCATTTT.

The chain recombines TRBV5-4 with TRBJ2-7; 9 nucleotides match TRBD1. The CDR3 contains 13 residues. Germline V gene sequence: CDR1 SGHNT, CDR2 YYREEE (reference sequence). V shed 0 bases, J shed 9 bases, and the junction held 4 bases outside the gene matches. The CDR3 sequence: CASSLGDRVAQYV. CDR3 coding DNA: TGTGCCAGCAGCTTGGGGGACAGGGTGGCGCAGTACGTC.

The chain couples TRBV11-3 to TRBJ2-2, with D unresolved. Germline V lookup: CDR1 SGHNT, CDR2 YENEEA. The CDR3 runs 14 residues. Trimming cost V 0 bases and J 0 bases, with 2 bases left between them. The chain's CDR3 is CASSLDSNTGELFF. CDR3 nucleotide sequence: TGTGCCAGCAGCTTAGACTCGAACACCGGGGAGCTGTTTTTT.

This clone was counted ten times or more. The rearrangement uses TRBV6-2 or TRBV6-3 and TRBJ2-5; D not certain. The length of the CDR3 is 14 residues. CDR1 MNHEY and CDR2 SVGEGT come from the germline V gene. Deletions cut 0 bases from V and 0 bases from J, with 5 bases between. CDR3: CASSYSGNQETQYF. Written as DNA, the CDR3 is TGTGCCAGCAGTTACTCGGGCAACCAAGAGACCCAGTACTTC.

The V call is TRBV28, the J call TRBJ2-6, with D hard to call. The CDR3 consists of 15 residues. The germline V gene has CDR1 MDHEN and CDR2 SYDVKM. Trimming shortened V by 5 bases and J by 4 bases, and 12 bases separated the two germline ends. The CDR3 sequence: CASSDPRSGANVLTF. For the CDR3, the DNA is TGTGCCAGCAGTGACCCGAGGTCGGGGGCCAACGTCCTGACTTTC.

This clone appeared a single time. The chain joins TRBV12-3 or TRBV12-4 to TRBJ2-7; D perhaps matches TRBD2 (5 bases). V lost 6 bases, J lost 5 bases, and 11 bases lay in between. The length of the CDR3 is 12 residues. The chain's CDR3 is CASRSTSHEQYF. The DNA of the CDR3 is TGTGCCAGCAGATCAACTAGTCACGAGCAGTACTTC.

The chain links TRBV11-2 to TRBJ1-6; perhaps TRBD1 as D (6 bases). The germline CDR1 and CDR2 sequences are SGHAT and FQNNGV. Trimming removed 5 bases from V and 6 bases from J, with 14 bases in between. This CDR3 comprises 15 residues. The CDR3 reads CASSPTGLGNSPLHF. The CDR3 region has the DNA TGTGCCAGCAGCCCCACAGGGTTGGGTAATTCACCCCTCCACTTT.

The rearrangement joins TRBV19 to TRBJ2-4, with D perhaps matching TRBD1 (7 bases). Germline V lookup: CDR1 LNHDA, CDR2 SQIVND (reference sequence). The CDR3 extends over 15 amino acids. Trimming stripped 6 bases from V and 7 bases from J, with 19 bases between. CDR3: CASRRQGTGGNIQYF. The DNA of the CDR3 is TGTGCCAGTAGAAGACAGGGAACCGGAGGGAACATTCAGTACTTC.